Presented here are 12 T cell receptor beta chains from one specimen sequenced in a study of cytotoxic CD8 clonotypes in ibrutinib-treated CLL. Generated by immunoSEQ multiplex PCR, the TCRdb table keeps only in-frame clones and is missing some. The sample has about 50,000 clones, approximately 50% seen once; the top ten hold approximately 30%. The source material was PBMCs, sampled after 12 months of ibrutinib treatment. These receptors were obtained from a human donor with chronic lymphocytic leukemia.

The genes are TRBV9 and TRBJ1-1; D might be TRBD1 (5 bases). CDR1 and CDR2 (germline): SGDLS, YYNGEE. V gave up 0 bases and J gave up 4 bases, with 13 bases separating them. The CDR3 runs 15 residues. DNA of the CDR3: TGTGCCAGCAGCGTAGAGTGGAAGGGGACCACTGAAGCTTTCTTT. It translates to CASSVEWKGTTEAFF.

The CDR3 protein is CASSSTGGSNTQYF. The CDR3 DNA reads as TGCGCCAGCAGCTCAACCGGGGGCTCTAATACGCAGTATTTT. The chain recombines TRBV5-1 with TRBJ2-3, with D possibly being TRBD1 or TRBD2 (6 bases each). Trimming left V 3 bases short and J 7 bases short, with 15 bases between. The CDR3 length is 14 residues. CDR1 and CDR2 from the germline V gene are SGHRS and YFSETQ.

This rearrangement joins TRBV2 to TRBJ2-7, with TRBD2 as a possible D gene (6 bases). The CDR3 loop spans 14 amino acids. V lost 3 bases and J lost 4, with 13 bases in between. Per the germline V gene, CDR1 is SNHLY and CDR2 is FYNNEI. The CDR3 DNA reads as TGTGCCAGCAGTGAGAGGAGGGGAAGGTACGAGCAGTACTTC. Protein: CASSERRGRYEQYF.

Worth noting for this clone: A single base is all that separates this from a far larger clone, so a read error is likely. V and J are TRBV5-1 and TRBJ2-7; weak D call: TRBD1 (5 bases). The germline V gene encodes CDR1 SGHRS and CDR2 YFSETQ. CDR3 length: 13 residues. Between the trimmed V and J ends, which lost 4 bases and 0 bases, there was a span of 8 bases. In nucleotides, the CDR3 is TGCGCCAGCAGCGCGGACAACTCCTACGAGCAGTACTTC. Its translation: CASSADNSYEQYF.

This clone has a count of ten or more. The CDR3 DNA is TGTGCCAGCAGTGAAGGCCAGGTTCTCTTGCCCCAGCATTTT. It specifies CASSEGQVLLPQHF. V is TRBV2 and J is TRBJ1-5; D gene unclear. Germline V gives CDR1 SNHLY, CDR2 FYNNEI. The CDR3 is 14 amino acids. With 1 base removed from V and 9 bases from J, the gap between germline ends came to 13 bases.

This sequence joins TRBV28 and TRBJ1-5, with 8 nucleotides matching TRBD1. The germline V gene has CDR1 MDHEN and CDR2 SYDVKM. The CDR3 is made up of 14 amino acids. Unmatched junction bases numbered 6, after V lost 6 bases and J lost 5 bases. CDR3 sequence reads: CASSSGQGDQPQHF. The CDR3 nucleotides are TGTGCCAGCAGCTCCGGACAGGGCGATCAGCCCCAGCATTTT.

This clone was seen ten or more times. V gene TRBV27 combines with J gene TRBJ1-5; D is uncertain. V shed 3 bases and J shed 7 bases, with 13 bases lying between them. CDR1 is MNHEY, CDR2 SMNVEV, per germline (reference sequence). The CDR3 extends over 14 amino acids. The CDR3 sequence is CASSLSGVGQPQHF. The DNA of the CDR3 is TGTGCCAGCAGTTTGTCTGGGGTTGGGCAGCCCCAGCATTTT.

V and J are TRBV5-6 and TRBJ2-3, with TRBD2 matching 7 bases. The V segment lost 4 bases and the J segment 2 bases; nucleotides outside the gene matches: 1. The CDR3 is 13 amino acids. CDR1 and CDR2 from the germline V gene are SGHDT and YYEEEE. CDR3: CASSGRDTDTQYF. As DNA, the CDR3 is TGTGCCAGCAGCGGGAGGGACACAGATACGCAGTATTTT.

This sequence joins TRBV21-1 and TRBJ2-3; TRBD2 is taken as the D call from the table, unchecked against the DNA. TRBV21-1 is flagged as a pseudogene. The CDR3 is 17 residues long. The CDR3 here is CASRSGRTYPSTDTQYF. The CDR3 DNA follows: TGTGCCAGCAGGAGCGGGAGGACCTATCCTAGCACAGATACGCAGTATTTT.

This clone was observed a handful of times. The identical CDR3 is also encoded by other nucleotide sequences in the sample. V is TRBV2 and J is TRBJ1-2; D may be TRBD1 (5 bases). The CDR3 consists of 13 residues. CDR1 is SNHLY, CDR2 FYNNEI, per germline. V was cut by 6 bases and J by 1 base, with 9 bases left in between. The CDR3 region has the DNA TGTGCCAGCAGGACAGACGGTAACTATGGCTACACCTTC. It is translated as CASRTDGNYGYTF.

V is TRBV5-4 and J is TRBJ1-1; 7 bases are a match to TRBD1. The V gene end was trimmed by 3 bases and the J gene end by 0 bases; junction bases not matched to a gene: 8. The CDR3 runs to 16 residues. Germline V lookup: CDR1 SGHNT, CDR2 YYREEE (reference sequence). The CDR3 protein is CASSWGQLSMNTEAFF. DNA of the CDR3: TGTGCCAGCAGCTGGGGACAGCTAAGTATGAACACTGAAGCTTTCTTT.

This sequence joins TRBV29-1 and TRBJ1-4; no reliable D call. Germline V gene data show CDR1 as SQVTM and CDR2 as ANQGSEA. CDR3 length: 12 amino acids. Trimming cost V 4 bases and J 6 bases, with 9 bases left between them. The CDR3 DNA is TGCAGCGTTGGCTCCACAGATGAAAAACTGTTTTTT. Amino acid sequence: CSVGSTDEKLFF.